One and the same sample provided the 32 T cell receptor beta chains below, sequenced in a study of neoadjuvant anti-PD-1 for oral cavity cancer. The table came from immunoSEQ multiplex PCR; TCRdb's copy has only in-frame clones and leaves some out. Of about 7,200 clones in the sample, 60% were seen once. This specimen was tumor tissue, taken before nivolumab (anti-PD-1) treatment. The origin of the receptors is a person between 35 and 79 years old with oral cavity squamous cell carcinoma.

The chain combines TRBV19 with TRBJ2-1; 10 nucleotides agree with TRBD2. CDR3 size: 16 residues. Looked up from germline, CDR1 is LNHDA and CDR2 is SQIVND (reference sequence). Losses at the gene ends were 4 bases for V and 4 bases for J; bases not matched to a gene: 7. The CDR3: CASSTSGRVIYNEQFF. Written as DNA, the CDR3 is TGTGCCAGTAGTACTAGCGGGAGAGTAATTTACAATGAGCAGTTCTTC.

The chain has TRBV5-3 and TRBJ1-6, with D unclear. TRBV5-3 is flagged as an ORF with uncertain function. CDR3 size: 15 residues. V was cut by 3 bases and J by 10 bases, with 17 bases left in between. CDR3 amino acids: CARSWGLLWKSPLHF. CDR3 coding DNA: TGTGCCAGAAGCTGGGGTTTGTTATGGAAATCACCCCTCCACTTT.

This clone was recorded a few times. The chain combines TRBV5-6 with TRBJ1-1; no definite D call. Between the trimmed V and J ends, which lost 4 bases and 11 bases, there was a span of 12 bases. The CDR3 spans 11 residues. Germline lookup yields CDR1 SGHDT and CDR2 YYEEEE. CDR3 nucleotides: TGTGCCAGCAGCCGGAGGGAAGAGGCTTTCTTT. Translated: CASSRREEAFF.

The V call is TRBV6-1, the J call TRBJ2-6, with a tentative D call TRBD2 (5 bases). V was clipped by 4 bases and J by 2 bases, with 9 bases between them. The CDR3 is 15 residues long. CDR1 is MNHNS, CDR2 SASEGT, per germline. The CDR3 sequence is CASSGAGPGANVLTF. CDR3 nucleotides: TGTGCCAGCAGTGGGGCGGGTCCTGGGGCCAACGTCCTGACTTTC.

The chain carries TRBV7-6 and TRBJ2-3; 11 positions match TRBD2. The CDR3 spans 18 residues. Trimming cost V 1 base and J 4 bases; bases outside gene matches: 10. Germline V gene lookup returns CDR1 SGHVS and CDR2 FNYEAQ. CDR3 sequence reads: CASSLETSGSWRADTQYF. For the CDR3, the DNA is TGTGCCAGCAGCTTAGAAACTAGCGGGAGCTGGAGAGCAGATACGCAGTATTTT.

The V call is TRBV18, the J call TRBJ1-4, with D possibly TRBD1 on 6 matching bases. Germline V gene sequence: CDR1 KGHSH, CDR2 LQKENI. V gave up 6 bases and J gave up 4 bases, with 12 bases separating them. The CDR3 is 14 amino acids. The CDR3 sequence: CASSEGQLNEKLFF. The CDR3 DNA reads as TGTGCCAGCTCTGAGGGACAACTTAATGAAAAACTGTTTTTT.

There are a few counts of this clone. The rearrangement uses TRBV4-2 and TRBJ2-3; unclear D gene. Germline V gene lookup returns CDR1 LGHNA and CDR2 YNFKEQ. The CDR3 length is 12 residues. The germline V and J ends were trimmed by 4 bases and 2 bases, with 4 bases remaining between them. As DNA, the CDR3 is TGTGCCAGCAGCCCCGACACAGATACGCAGTATTTT. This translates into CASSPDTDTQYF.

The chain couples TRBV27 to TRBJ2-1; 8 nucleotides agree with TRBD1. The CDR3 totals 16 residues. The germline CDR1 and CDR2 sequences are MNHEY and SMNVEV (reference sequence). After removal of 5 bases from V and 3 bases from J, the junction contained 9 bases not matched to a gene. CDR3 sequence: CASSPPDRVYYNEQFF. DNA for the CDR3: TGTGCCAGCAGTCCTCCGGACAGGGTTTACTACAATGAGCAGTTCTTC.

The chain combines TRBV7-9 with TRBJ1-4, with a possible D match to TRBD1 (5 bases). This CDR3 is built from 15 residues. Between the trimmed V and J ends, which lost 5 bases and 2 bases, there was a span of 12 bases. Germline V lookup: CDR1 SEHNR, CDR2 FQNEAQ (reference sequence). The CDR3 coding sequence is TGTGCCAGCAGCCCACAGGTCCCGACTAATGAAAAACTGTTTTTT. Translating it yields CASSPQVPTNEKLFF.

The CDR3 reads CASASGRLYYNEQFF. CDR3 nucleotides: TGTGCCAGCGCGAGCGGGAGGCTATACTACAATGAGCAGTTCTTC. This chain joins TRBV19 and TRBJ2-1; 9 nucleotides line up with TRBD2. Germline V lookup: CDR1 LNHDA, CDR2 SQIVND (reference sequence). J lost 3 bases, V lost 9 bases, and 9 bases had no gene match. This CDR3 contains 15 residues.

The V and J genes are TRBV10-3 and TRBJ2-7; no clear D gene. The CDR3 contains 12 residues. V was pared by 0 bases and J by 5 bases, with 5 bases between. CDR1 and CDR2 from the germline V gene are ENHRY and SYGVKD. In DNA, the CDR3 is TGTGCCATCAGTGAGTCGAATCACGAGCAGTACTTC. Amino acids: CAISESNHEQYF.

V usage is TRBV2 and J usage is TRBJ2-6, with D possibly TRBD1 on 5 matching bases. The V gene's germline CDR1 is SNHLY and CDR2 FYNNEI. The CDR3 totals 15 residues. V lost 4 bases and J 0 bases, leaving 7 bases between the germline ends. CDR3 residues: CASSGTGSGANVLTF. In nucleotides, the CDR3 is TGTGCCAGCAGTGGTACAGGCTCTGGGGCCAACGTCCTGACTTTC.

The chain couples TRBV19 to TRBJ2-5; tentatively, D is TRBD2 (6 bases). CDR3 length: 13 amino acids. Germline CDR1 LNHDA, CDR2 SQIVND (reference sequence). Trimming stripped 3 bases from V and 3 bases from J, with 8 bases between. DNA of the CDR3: TGTGCCAGTAGTATTACGGGGGAAGAGACCCAGTACTTC. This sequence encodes CASSITGEETQYF.

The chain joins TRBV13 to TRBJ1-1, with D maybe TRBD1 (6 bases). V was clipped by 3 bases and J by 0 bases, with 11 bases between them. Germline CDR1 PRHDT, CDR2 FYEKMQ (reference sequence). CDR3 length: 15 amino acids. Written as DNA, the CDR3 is TGTGCCAGCAGCTTCTTCAGGGGCGTGAACACTGAAGCTTTCTTT. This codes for CASSFFRGVNTEAFF.

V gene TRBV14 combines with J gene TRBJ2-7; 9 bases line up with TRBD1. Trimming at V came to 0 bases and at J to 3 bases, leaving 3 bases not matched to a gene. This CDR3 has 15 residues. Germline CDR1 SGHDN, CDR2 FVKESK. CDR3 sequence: CASSQDRTGVYEQYF. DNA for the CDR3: TGTGCCAGCAGCCAAGATAGGACAGGGGTCTACGAGCAGTACTTC.

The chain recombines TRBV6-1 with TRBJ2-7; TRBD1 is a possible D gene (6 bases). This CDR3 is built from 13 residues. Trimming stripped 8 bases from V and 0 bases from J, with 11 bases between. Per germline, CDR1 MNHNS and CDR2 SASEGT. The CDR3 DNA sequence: TGTGCCAGCCTAGACAGGACCTCCTACGAGCAGTACTTC. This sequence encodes CASLDRTSYEQYF.

The CDR3 reads CASSLLSASGRHKETQYF. CDR3 nucleotide sequence: TGTGCCAGCAGCTTGCTCTCGGCTAGCGGGAGACATAAAGAGACCCAGTACTTC. This chain connects TRBV5-6 to TRBJ2-5, with TRBD2 matching over 10 bases. CDR1 and CDR2 (germline): SGHDT, YYEEEE. The CDR3 loop spans 18 amino acids. J gave up 3 bases and V 1 base, and 12 bases lay outside the gene matches.

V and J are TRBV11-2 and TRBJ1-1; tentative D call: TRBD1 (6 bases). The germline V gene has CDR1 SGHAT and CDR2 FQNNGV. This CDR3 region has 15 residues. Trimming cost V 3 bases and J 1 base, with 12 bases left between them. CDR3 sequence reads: CASSLAGGANTEAFF. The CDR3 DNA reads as TGTGCCAGCAGCTTGGCTGGGGGGGCGAACACTGAAGCTTTCTTT.

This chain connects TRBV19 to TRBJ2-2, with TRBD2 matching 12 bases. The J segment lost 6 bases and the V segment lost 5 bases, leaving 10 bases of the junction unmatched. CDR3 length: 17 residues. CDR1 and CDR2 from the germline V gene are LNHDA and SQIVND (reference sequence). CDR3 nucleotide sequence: TGTGCCAGTAGTGGGCTAGCGGGGGGGCTTACACCCGGGGAGCTGTTTTTT. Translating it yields CASSGLAGGLTPGELFF.

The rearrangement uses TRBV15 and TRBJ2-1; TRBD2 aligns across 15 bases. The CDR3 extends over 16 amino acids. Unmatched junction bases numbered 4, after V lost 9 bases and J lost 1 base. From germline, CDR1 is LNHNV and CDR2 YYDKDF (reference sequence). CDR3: CATGLAGGRSYNEQFF. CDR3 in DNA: TGTGCCACAGGACTAGCGGGAGGGCGATCCTACAATGAGCAGTTCTTC.

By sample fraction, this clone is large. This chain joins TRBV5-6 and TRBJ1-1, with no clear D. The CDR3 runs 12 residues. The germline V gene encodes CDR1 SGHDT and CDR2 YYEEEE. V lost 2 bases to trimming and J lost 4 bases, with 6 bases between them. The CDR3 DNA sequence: TGTGCCAGCAGCTTACCGTCCACTGAAGCTTTCTTT. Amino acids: CASSLPSTEAFF.

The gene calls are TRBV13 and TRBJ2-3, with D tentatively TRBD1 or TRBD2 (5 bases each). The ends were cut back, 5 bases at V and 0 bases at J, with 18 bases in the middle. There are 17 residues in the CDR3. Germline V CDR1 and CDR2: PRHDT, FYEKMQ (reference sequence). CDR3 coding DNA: TGTGCCAGCAGCCCCAGTCGGTGGGGGTCAAGCACAGATACGCAGTATTTT. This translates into CASSPSRWGSSTDTQYF.

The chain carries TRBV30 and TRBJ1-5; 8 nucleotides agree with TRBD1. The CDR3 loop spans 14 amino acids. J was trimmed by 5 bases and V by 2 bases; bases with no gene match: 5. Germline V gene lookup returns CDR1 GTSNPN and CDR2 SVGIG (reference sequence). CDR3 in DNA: TGTGCCTGGAGTATAACAGGGGGGTATCAGCCCCAGCATTTT. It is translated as CAWSITGGYQPQHF. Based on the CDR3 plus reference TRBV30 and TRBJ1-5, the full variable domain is SQTIHQWPATLVQPVGSPLSLECTVEGTSNPNLYWYRQAAGRGLQLLFYSVGIGQISSEVPQNLSASRPQDRQFILSSKKLLLSDSGFYLCAWSITGGYQPQHFGDGTRLSIL.

This CDR3 reads CASSPDRVTEAFF. DNA for the CDR3: TGTGCCAGCAGTCCGGACAGGGTCACTGAAGCTTTCTTT. The chain employs TRBV6-6 and TRBJ1-1, with 8 positions matching TRBD1. Trimming cost V 5 bases and J 4 bases; bases outside gene matches: 3. The CDR3 is made up of 13 amino acids. Germline V lookup: CDR1 MNHNY, CDR2 SVGAGI (reference sequence).

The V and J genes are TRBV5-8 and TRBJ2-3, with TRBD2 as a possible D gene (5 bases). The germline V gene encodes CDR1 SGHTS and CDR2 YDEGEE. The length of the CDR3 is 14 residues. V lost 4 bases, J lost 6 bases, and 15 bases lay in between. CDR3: CASSPTRSEDTQYF. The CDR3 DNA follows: TGTGCCAGCAGCCCCACTAGATCGGAGGATACGCAGTATTTT.

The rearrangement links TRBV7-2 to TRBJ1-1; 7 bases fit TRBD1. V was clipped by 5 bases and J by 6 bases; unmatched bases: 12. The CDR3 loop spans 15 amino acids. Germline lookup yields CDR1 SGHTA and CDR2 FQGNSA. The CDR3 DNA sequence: TGTGCCAGCAGCAAGACAGGGTTGAGGGGATCTGAAGCTTTCTTT. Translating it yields CASSKTGLRGSEAFF.

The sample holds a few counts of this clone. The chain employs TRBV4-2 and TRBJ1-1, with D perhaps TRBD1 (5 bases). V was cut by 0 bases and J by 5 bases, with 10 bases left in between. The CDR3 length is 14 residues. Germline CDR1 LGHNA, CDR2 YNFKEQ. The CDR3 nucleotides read TGTGCCAGCAGCCAAGAATGGGGGAAGACTGAAGCTTTCTTT. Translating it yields CASSQEWGKTEAFF.

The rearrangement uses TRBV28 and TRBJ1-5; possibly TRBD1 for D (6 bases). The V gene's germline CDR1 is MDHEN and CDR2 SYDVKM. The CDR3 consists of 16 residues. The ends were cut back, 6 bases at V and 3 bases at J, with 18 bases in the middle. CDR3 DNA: TGTGCCAGCAGCCCTACCCGAGGGGGACTCAATCAGCCCCAGCATTTT. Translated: CASSPTRGGLNQPQHF.

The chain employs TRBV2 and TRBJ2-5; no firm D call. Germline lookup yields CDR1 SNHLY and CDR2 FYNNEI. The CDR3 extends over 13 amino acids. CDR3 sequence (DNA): TGTGCTCACACGGGTCCCAGAGCGGAGACCCAGTACTTC. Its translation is CAHTGPRAETQYF. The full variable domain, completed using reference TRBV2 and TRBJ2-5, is EPEVTQTPSHQVTQMGQEVILRCVPISNHLYFYWYRQILGQKVEFLVSFYNNEISEKSEIFDDQFSVERPDGSNFTLKIRSTKLEDSAMYFCAHTGPRAETQYFGPGTRLLVL.

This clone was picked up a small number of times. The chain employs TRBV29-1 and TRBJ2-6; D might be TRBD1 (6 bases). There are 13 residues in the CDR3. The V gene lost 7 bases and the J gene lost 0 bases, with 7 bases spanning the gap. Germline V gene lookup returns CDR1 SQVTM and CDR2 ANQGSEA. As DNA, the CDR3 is TGCAGCGGACAGGCCTCTGGGGCCAACGTCCTGACTTTC. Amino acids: CSGQASGANVLTF.

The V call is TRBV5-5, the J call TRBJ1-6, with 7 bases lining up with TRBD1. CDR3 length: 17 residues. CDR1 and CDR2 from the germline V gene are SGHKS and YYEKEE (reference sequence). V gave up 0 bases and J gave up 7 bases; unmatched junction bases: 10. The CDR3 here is CASSLEPRTGWNSPLHF. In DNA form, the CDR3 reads TGTGCCAGCAGCTTGGAACCCCGGACAGGATGGAATTCACCCCTCCACTTT.

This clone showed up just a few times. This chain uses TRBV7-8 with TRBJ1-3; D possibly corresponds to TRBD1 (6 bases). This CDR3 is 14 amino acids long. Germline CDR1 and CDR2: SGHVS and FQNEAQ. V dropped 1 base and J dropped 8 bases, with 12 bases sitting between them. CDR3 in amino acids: CASSLDRERHTIYF. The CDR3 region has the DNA TGTGCCAGCAGCTTAGACAGGGAAAGACACACCATATATTTT.